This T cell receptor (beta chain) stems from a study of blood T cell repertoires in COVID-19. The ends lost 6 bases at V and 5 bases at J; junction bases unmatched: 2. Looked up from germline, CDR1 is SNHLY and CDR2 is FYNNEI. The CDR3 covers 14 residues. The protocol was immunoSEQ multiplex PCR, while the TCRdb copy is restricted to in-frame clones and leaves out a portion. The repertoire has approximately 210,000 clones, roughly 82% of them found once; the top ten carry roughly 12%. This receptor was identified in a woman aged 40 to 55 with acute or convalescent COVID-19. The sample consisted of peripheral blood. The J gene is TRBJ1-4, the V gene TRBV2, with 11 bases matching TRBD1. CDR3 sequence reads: CASRGTGGNEKLFF. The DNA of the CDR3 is TGTGCCAGCAGGGGGACAGGGGGAAATGAAAAACTGTTTTTT. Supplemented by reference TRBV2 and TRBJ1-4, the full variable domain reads EPEVTQTPSHQVTQMGQEVILRCVPISNHLYFYWYRQILGQKVEFLVSFYNNEISEKSEIFDDQFSVERPDGSNFTLKIRSTKLEDSAMYFCASRGTGGNEKLFFGSGTQLSVL.